The 5 T cell receptor beta chains presented below share a single source sample, sequenced in a study of beta chain features in type 1 diabetes. Sequenced material consisted of expressed TCRB transcripts (all of the isolated RNA was reverse transcribed). Sequenced by immunoSEQ multiplex PCR; TCRdb stores in-frame clones only, minus some. Of 70,000 to 95,000 clones listed, under 35% were seen once; the top ten hold over 0.4%. The source material was stem cell memory CD4+ T cells from blood. These receptors were collected from a woman younger than 35 in good health.

The CDR3 DNA sequence: TGCGCCAGCAGCGATCCGACAGGGGAGGTGGAGACCCAGTACTTC. Translated, it gives CASSDPTGEVETQYF. The chain is built from TRBV5-1 and TRBJ2-5; 8 bases match TRBD1. Germline CDR1 and CDR2: SGHRS and YFSETQ. Trimming removed 4 bases from V and 5 bases from J; junction bases left unmatched: 10. There are 15 residues in the CDR3.

The chain has TRBV2 and TRBJ1-1; 7 bases align to TRBD1. Per germline, CDR1 SNHLY and CDR2 FYNNEI. V lost 2 bases and J lost 10; bases outside the gene matches: 7. The CDR3 spans 13 residues. CDR3 region: CASSEQGTESAFF. CDR3 DNA sequence: TGTGCCAGCAGTGAACAGGGGACAGAATCAGCTTTCTTT.

This clone was seen a few times. This chain uses TRBV7-2 with TRBJ2-7; 9 nucleotides align to TRBD1. Trimming took 4 bases from V and 0 from J; bases not matched to a gene: 7. The CDR3 length is 16 residues. The germline CDR1 and CDR2 sequences are SGHTA and FQGNSA. This chain's CDR3 is CASSSGTGTSSYEQYF. The CDR3 bases are TGTGCCAGCAGCTCGGGGACAGGGACCAGCTCCTACGAGCAGTACTTC.

The chain has TRBV5-4 and TRBJ2-1, with 10 bases matching TRBD2. Germline-derived CDR1 and CDR2 are SGHNT and YYREEE (reference sequence). The V and J ends lost 1 base and 4 bases, in that order; junction bases with no gene match: 2. CDR3 length: 15 amino acids. CDR3 sequence: CASSLTLAGYNEQFF. The CDR3 DNA reads as TGTGCCAGCAGCTTGACACTAGCGGGGTACAATGAGCAGTTCTTC. Drawing the rest from reference TRBV5-4 and TRBJ2-1, the complete variable domain is ETGVTQSPTHLIKTRGQQVTLRCSSQSGHNTVSWYQQALGQGPQFIFQYYREEENGRGNFPPRFSGLQFPNYSSELNVNALELDDSALYLCASSLTLAGYNEQFFGPGTRLTVL.

This clone has more than one count but fewer than ten. The chain has TRBV18 and TRBJ1-1; the D gene is possibly TRBD1 (5 bases). CDR1 and CDR2 from the germline V gene are KGHSH and LQKENI. Trimming shortened V by 5 bases and J by 2 bases, and 15 bases separated the two germline ends. The CDR3 runs to 15 residues. The CDR3 nucleotides are TGTGCCAGCTCATCTCACCAGGGCCCAAACACTGAAGCTTTCTTT. This codes for CASSSHQGPNTEAFF.